This T cell receptor (beta chain) is drawn from a study of blood T cell repertoires in COVID-19. On the study more broadly: Some COVID-19 samples were acute and others convalescent; all came from the United States, Italy and Spain. Nucleic acid was either cDNA or gDNA, and it came from T cells, B-cell-depleted T cells, or PBMCs.

As originally analysed: Cell counts per sample came from amplifying reference gene primers. Sequenced by immunoSEQ multiplex PCR; TCRdb stores in-frame clones only, minus some. V and J calls and clone size are as listed in that table; D and trimming were resolved from the DNA. The repertoire holds about 55,000 clones, with under 85% as singletons. CDR1 is MNHNY, CDR2 SVGAGI, per germline (reference sequence). The CDR3 sequence is 13 residues long. Between the trimmed V and J ends, which lost 1 base and 5 bases, there was a span of 5 bases. The rearrangement links TRBV6-6 to TRBJ1-4; D call uncertain. The sample comprised peripheral blood. The clonotype originates from a woman aged 55-70 years with acute or convalescent COVID-19. In nucleotides, the CDR3 is TGTGCCAGCAGTTACTGGCTCAATGAAAAACTGTTTTTT. Translation gives CASSYWLNEKLFF.